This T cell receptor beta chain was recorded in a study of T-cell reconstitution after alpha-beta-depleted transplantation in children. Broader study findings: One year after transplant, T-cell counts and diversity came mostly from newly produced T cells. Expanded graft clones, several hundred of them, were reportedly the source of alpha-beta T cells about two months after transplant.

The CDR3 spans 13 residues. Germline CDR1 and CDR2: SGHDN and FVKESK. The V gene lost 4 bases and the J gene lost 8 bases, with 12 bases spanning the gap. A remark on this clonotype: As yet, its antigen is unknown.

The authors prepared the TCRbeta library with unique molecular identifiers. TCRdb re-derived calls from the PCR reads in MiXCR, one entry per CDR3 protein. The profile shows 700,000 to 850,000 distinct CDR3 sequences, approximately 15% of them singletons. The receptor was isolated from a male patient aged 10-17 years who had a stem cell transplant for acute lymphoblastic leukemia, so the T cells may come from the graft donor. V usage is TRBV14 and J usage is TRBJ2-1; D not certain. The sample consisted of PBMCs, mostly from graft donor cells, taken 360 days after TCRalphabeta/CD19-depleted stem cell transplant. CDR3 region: CASSRTRLDEQFF. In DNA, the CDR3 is TGTGCCAGCAGCCGAACCCGGTTGGATGAGCAGTTCTTC. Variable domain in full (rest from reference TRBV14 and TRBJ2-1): EAGVTQFPSHSVIEKGQTVTLRCDPISGHDNLYWYRRVMGKEIKFLLHFVKESKQDESGMPNNRFLAERTGGTYSTLKVQPAELEDSGVYFCASSRTRLDEQFFGPGTRLTVL.